The source of this T cell receptor beta chain is a study of cytomegalovirus exposure and HLA in healthy donors. PCR amplification relied on 60 Vbeta primers (plus 13 Jbeta primers). The repertoire was sequenced with immunoSEQ multiplex PCR; TCRdb's copy has only in-frame clones and lacks some. The top ten clones hold 2.5% to 3% of a sample with roughly 49,000 clones, 60% to 80% of them seen once. General study points: It was reported that the classifier diagnosed cytomegalovirus status with high specificity and sensitivity in both the original and validation cohorts. TCR beta V segments were, for the most part, productive about 87% or about 30% of the time in an earlier analysis.

V was pared by 2 bases and J by 7 bases, with 9 bases between. The germline V gene has CDR1 MNHEY and CDR2 SVGAGI. This CDR3 has 13 amino acids. A word on this clone: Its cognate antigen is unknown.

The clonotype originates from a woman aged 40 to 50 in good health and CMV-seropositive. Sequencing was performed on PBMCs. The chain uses TRBV6-5 and TRBJ1-5; tentative D call: TRBD1 (5 bases). The chain's CDR3 is CASSYGASQPQHF. The CDR3 DNA follows: TGTGCCAGCAGTTACGGGGCGAGCCAGCCCCAGCATTTT.